One and the same sample provided the 17 T cell receptor beta chains below, sequenced in a study of cytomegalovirus exposure and HLA in healthy donors. The PCR used 60 Vbeta and 13 Jbeta primers. Generated by immunoSEQ multiplex PCR, the TCRdb table keeps only in-frame clones and is missing some. The table has 80,000 to 100,000 clones, over 70% seen once; the top ten hold approximately 20%. Sequenced material: PBMCs. Receptor source: a man in his thirties or forties in good health and CMV-seropositive.

The rearrangement joins TRBV18 to TRBJ1-1; D perhaps matches TRBD1 (5 bases). Germline assignment: CDR1 KGHSH and CDR2 LQKENI. The CDR3 totals 14 residues. V lost 6 bases, J lost 4 bases, and 15 bases lay in between. The CDR3 reads CASSPGGRATEAFF. In DNA form, the CDR3 reads TGTGCCAGCTCCCCCGGGGGTAGGGCCACTGAAGCTTTCTTT.

The rearrangement joins TRBV6-5 to TRBJ2-1; 11 positions match TRBD1. This CDR3 spans 12 amino acids. Germline V gene lookup returns CDR1 MNHEY and CDR2 SVGAGI. Trimming removed 5 bases from V and 13 bases from J; junction bases left unmatched: 4. CDR3 in DNA: TGTGCCAGCAGTCAGAGGACAGGGGGCCAGTTCTTC. Its protein product is CASSQRTGGQFF.

This chain connects TRBV5-4 to TRBJ1-2; D gene ambiguous. V was trimmed by 5 bases and J by 4 bases, leaving 15 bases between them. CDR1 is SGHNT and CDR2 is YYREEE in the germline V gene (reference sequence). The CDR3 is 14 amino acids. CDR3 DNA sequence: TGTGCCAGCAGGCCCGGGAGCTCATCCTATGGCTACACCTTC. Protein sequence: CASRPGSSSYGYTF.

The V gene is TRBV9, the J gene TRBJ2-2, with TRBD1 as a possible D gene (6 bases). CDR1 and CDR2 from the germline V gene are SGDLS and YYNGEE. The CDR3 has 15 residues. V was cut by 0 bases and J by 0 bases, with 6 bases left in between. As DNA, the CDR3 is TGTGCCAGCAGCGTAGGGACAGCGAACACCGGGGAGCTGTTTTTT. Its translation is CASSVGTANTGELFF. The whole variable domain, filled in from reference TRBV9 and TRBJ2-2, reads DSGVTQTPKHLITATGQRVTLRCSPRSGDLSVYWYQQSLDQGLQFLIQYYNGEERAKGNILERFSAQQFPDLHSELNLSSLELGDSALYFCASSVGTANTGELFFGEGSRLTVL.

V gene TRBV27 combines with J gene TRBJ2-7; tentatively, D is TRBD2 (5 bases). V lost 5 bases to trimming and J lost 2 bases, with 13 bases between them. This CDR3 has 14 amino acids. From germline, CDR1 is MNHEY and CDR2 SMNVEV (reference sequence). The CDR3 spells CASSPLSGPYEQYF. As DNA, the CDR3 is TGTGCCAGCAGTCCCCTCAGCGGCCCCTACGAGCAGTACTTC.

The chain combines TRBV5-1 with TRBJ2-7, with TRBD1 matching 7 bases. This CDR3 has 15 amino acids. Germline lookup yields CDR1 SGHRS and CDR2 YFSETQ. Trimming took 4 bases from V and 4 from J; bases not matched to a gene: 11. CDR3 sequence: CASSPRRDSFYEQYF. DNA for the CDR3: TGCGCCAGCAGCCCACGCCGGGACAGCTTTTACGAGCAGTACTTC. Complete variable domain (other parts from reference TRBV5-1 and TRBJ2-7): KAGVTQTPRYLIKTRGQQVTLSCSPISGHRSVSWYQQTPGQGLQFLFEYFSETQRNKGNFPGRFSGRQFSNSRSEMNVSTLELGDSALYLCASSPRRDSFYEQYFGPGTRLTVT.

This clone was counted only a few times. CDR3 sequence (DNA): TGTGCCAGCTCCCTAGATGAGGACTACGAGCAGTACTTC. Translating it yields CASSLDEDYEQYF. This chain uses TRBV18 with TRBJ2-7; no clear D. Trimming cost V 6 bases and J 3 bases, with 12 bases left between them. Germline assignment: CDR1 KGHSH and CDR2 LQKENI. The CDR3 runs to 13 residues.

This chain links TRBV5-1 with TRBJ2-7; D possibly corresponds to TRBD2 (6 bases). The germline CDR1 and CDR2 sequences are SGHRS and YFSETQ. This CDR3 is 15 amino acids long. V lost 2 bases and J 4 bases, leaving 16 bases between the germline ends. CDR3 sequence (DNA): TGCGCCAGCAGCTTCAGGGCCGGGAGAGAGTACGAGCAGTACTTC. Translated, it gives CASSFRAGREYEQYF.

J is TRBJ2-1 and V is TRBV10-1; 11 positions match TRBD2. This CDR3 spans 15 amino acids. Trimming took 6 bases from V and 7 from J; bases not matched to a gene: 8. Per germline, CDR1 WNHNN and CDR2 SYGVQD (reference sequence). The CDR3 is CASSALAGGYNEQFF. CDR3 bases: TGCGCCAGCAGCGCCCTAGCGGGGGGTTATAATGAGCAGTTCTTC.

CDR3 loop: CASSSATGRQETQYF. Written as DNA, the CDR3 is TGTGCCAGCAGCTCCGCAACAGGGCGCCAAGAGACCCAGTACTTC. The chain uses TRBV7-2 and TRBJ2-5; TRBD1 is a possible D gene (6 bases). The CDR3 is made up of 15 amino acids. V lost 4 bases to trimming and J lost 1 base, with 13 bases between them. Germline V lookup: CDR1 SGHTA, CDR2 FQGNSA.

This chain connects TRBV30 to TRBJ1-2; D possibly corresponds to TRBD1 (6 bases). This CDR3 is 12 amino acids long. V was trimmed by 3 bases and J by 6 bases, leaving 11 bases between them. Germline V lookup: CDR1 GTSNPN, CDR2 SVGIG (reference sequence). CDR3 nucleotides: TGTGCCTGGAGCGCGGGGGGGCATGGCTACACCTTC. Its protein is CAWSAGGHGYTF.

V gene TRBV28 combines with J gene TRBJ2-5; possible D gene TRBD1, 6 bases. Germline assignment: CDR1 MDHEN and CDR2 SYDVKM. This CDR3 contains 12 residues. With 9 bases removed from V and 1 base from J, the gap between germline ends came to 9 bases. CDR3 region: CASKQGQETQYF. In DNA form, the CDR3 reads TGTGCCAGTAAACAGGGCCAAGAGACCCAGTACTTC.

This clone was picked up a small number of times. The rearrangement uses TRBV7-6 and TRBJ2-7; weak D call: TRBD1 (6 bases). The CDR3 is 14 amino acids. Between the trimmed V and J ends, which lost 3 bases and 3 bases, there was a span of 12 bases. Germline CDR1 reads SGHVS; CDR2 reads FNYEAQ. The CDR3 loop is CASSFGTFDYEQYF. The CDR3 DNA reads TGTGCCAGCAGCTTTGGGACATTCGACTACGAGCAGTACTTC.

V usage is TRBV6-5 and J usage is TRBJ1-1; 9 bases match TRBD1. Germline V gene data show CDR1 as MNHEY and CDR2 as SVGAGI. The CDR3 consists of 15 residues. V lost 5 bases to trimming and J lost 6 bases; unmatched junction nucleotides: 10. In nucleotides, the CDR3 is TGTGCCAGCAGTACATCCGGGACAGGGAAAGCTGAAGCTTTCTTT. As protein: CASSTSGTGKAEAFF.

V usage is TRBV5-1 and J usage is TRBJ1-5; D is unclear. From germline, CDR1 is SGHRS and CDR2 YFSETQ. Trimming left V 5 bases short and J 4 bases short, with 7 bases between. The CDR3 spans 12 residues. CDR3 sequence reads: CASSEPNQPQHF. DNA for the CDR3: TGCGCCAGCAGTGAGCCAAATCAGCCCCAGCATTTT.

Only one count was recorded for this clone. This chain connects TRBV29-1 to TRBJ1-1, with 8 bases lining up with TRBD1. Germline V lookup: CDR1 SQVTM, CDR2 ANQGSEA. This CDR3 is built from 13 residues. With V trimmed by 7 bases and J by 0 bases, 4 bases remained unmatched. CDR3 amino acids: CSARTGMNTEAFF. The CDR3 DNA follows: TGCAGCGCGAGGACAGGGATGAACACTGAAGCTTTCTTT.

The chain has TRBV19 and TRBJ2-5, with D maybe TRBD2 (6 bases). The CDR3 has 12 residues. V was clipped by 5 bases and J by 5 bases, with 9 bases between them. Germline-derived CDR1 and CDR2 are LNHDA and SQIVND (reference sequence). CDR3: CASSFRGETQYF. The CDR3 coding sequence is TGTGCCAGTAGTTTCCGGGGGGAGACCCAGTACTTC.